The present TCR beta chain was sequenced within a study of blood T cell repertoires in COVID-19. Background on the study: Researchers got acute and convalescent COVID-19 samples from the United States, Italy and Spain.

Only in-frame clones appear in the TCRdb table, and some are missing; sequencing was by immunoSEQ multiplex PCR. This table has some 200,000 clones, 94% appearing once. Per the germline V gene, CDR1 is SGHRS and CDR2 is YFSETQ. The CDR3 runs to 15 residues. Trimming at V came to 5 bases and at J to 2 bases, leaving 4 bases not matched to a gene. While infection was still active, Seattle patients were enrolled and then followed longitudinally. The chain employs TRBV5-1 and TRBJ2-1, with 10 bases that match TRBD2. Sequencing used peripheral blood. The sequence was obtained from a man aged 30-40 years with COVID-19, enrolled during active disease. CDR3 sequence: CASRSTSGAYNEQFF. The CDR3 coding sequence is TGCGCCAGCAGAAGTACTAGCGGGGCCTACAATGAGCAGTTCTTC.